Reported below is one TCR beta chain. As yet, its antigen is unknown. These data are taken from a study of T cell repertoires in cytomegalovirus infection. The overall study: CMV infection plus the matching HLA type was flagged by public TCR beta signatures.

TCRdb reprocessed the reads with MiXCR, giving one entry per CDR3 protein. The sample consists of 230,000 or so distinct CDR3 sequences, 30% to 45% of them appearing once. This clonotype was sampled from a human donor in good health (CMV status not recorded). Some clones in this sample may be carry-over from other donors' samples. The sample in question was CD8+ T cells from cultured PBMCs, obtained from culture after CMV antigen stimulation.

CDR3 sequence (DNA): TGTGCCAGCAGCTATCTAGCGGAGAACTCCTACAATGAGCAGTTCTTC. Translating gives CASSYLAENSYNEQFF. V is TRBV3-1 and J is TRBJ2-1; 7 bases fit TRBD2. The CDR3 covers 16 residues. Per germline, CDR1 LGHDT and CDR2 YNNKEL (reference sequence). V was clipped by 5 bases and J by 0 bases; unmatched bases: 7.